Each of the 7 T cell receptor beta chains below was sequenced from the same sample in a study of human T cells and chemical hapten exposure. TCRdb reanalysed the RACE reads using MiXCR and keeps one entry per CDR3 protein. The sample includes about 120,000 distinct CDR3 sequences, roughly 13% of them seen just once. This sample's time point: pre-sensitization, week 0. Documented treatment: therapeutic diphenylcyclopropenone sensitization with weekly scalp DPC. The sequencing used whole blood, collected in connection with sensitization to the hapten diphenylcyclopropenone (DPC). The origin of the receptors is a woman younger than 30 with alopecia areata. Some clones in this sample may be carry-over from other donors' samples.

The rearrangement uses TRBV7-6 and TRBJ1-1, with D maybe TRBD1 (5 bases). V shed 1 base and J shed 0 bases, with 12 bases lying between them. Germline V lookup: CDR1 SGHVS, CDR2 FNYEAQ. The CDR3 contains 16 residues. CDR3 protein: CASSLEGREVNTEAFF. The DNA of the CDR3 is TGTGCCAGCAGCTTAGAGGGCAGGGAGGTGAACACTGAAGCTTTCTTT. Full variable domain (remainder filled in from reference TRBV7-6 and TRBJ1-1): GAGVSQSPRYKVTKRGQDVALRCDPISGHVSLYWYRQALGQGPEFLTYFNYEAQQDKSGLPNDRFSAERPEGSISTLTIQRTEQRDSAMYRCASSLEGREVNTEAFFGQGTRLTVV.

This clonotype occurred once. A much larger clone sits a single nucleotide away, making a read error possible. The chain has TRBV15 and TRBJ1-5; 7 nucleotides align to TRBD1. Trimming at V came to 5 bases and at J to 5 bases, leaving 12 bases not matched to a gene. This CDR3 is 16 amino acids long. Germline CDR1 reads LNHNV; CDR2 reads YYDKDF (reference sequence). The CDR3 DNA reads TGTGCCACCAGCTTTGGGGAGGGGGCGCGGGATCAGCCCCAGCATTTT. Its protein product is CATSFGEGARDQPQHF.

The chain has TRBV4-2 and TRBJ2-2; weak D call: TRBD1 (6 bases). The CDR3 contains 14 residues. Between the trimmed V and J ends, which lost 3 bases and 6 bases, there was a span of 11 bases. Germline V lookup: CDR1 LGHNA, CDR2 YNFKEQ. CDR3 DNA: TGTGCCAGCAGCCACTTCAGGGGTCCCGGGGAGCTGTTTTTT. Encoded protein: CASSHFRGPGELFF.

In this sample, this clonotype turned up a few times. The rearrangement joins TRBV6-1 to TRBJ2-7; D ambiguous. The V end was cut by 4 bases, the J end by 3 bases, with 16 bases between. The CDR3 consists of 15 residues. Germline V gene data show CDR1 as MNHNS and CDR2 as SASEGT. The CDR3 here is CASSGILYGFYEQYF. CDR3 coding DNA: TGTGCCAGCAGTGGAATTTTGTACGGCTTCTACGAGCAGTACTTC.

This clonotype was seen at least ten times. The gene calls are TRBV28 and TRBJ2-7; TRBD2 aligns across 7 bases. V trimming: 6 bases; J trimming: 4 bases; junction bases outside the gene matches: 3. The CDR3 covers 12 residues. Germline CDR1 and CDR2: MDHEN and SYDVKM. The CDR3, as DNA: TGTGCCAGCAGGGGAGGGGTGTACGAGCAGTACTTC. It codes for CASRGGVYEQYF.

This clonotype was recorded a few times. The chain carries TRBV7-9 and TRBJ2-5; 9 positions agree with TRBD2. Germline V gene data show CDR1 as SEHNR and CDR2 as FQNEAQ (reference sequence). The CDR3 totals 16 residues. V gave up 5 bases and J gave up 1 base; unmatched junction bases: 8. CDR3 nucleotide sequence: TGTGCCAGCAGCCCGACCCTAGCGGGGTTCCAAGAGACCCAGTACTTC. Protein product: CASSPTLAGFQETQYF.

This clonotype came up a few times. The chain carries TRBV6-6 and TRBJ2-5; a possible D gene is TRBD1 (6 bases). The CDR3 extends over 16 amino acids. Germline V gene lookup returns CDR1 MNHNY and CDR2 SVGAGI (reference sequence). Trimming removed 6 bases at V and 1 base at J, with 18 bases between. The CDR3 protein is CASSSPGQGTQETQYF. DNA of the CDR3: TGTGCCAGCAGCTCTCCAGGGCAGGGGACCCAAGAGACCCAGTACTTC.